Listed below are T cell receptor beta chains from one sample, sequenced in a study of CD8+ T cells in alopecia areata. Sequenced by immunoSEQ multiplex PCR; TCRdb stores in-frame clones only, minus some. The profile covers about 70,000 clones, with over 25% appearing a single time and 15% taken by the ten largest. The specimen was CD8+ T cells sorted from blood, collected at week 4, from a patient treated with tofacitinib. These receptors were taken from a human donor with alopecia areata. CDR3s include the opening cysteine and the closing phenylalanine or tryptophan. Fields, in order: CDR3 protein, CDR3 DNA, V gene, J gene, D gene, clone size. D genes are given only for firm matches. Where a row states a size, it is once, few, many or the class of an expanded clone; other rows omit it.

CDR3: CSGTPTSGQETQYF
DNA: TGCAGCGGTACGCCGACTAGCGGACAAGAGACCCAGTACTTC
V: TRBV29-1
J: TRBJ2-5
D: TRBD2
size: few

CDR3: CASSPGEGYSGNTIYF
DNA: TGTGCCAGCAGCCCCGGGGAGGGGTACTCTGGAAACACCATATATTTT
V: TRBV4-2
J: TRBJ1-3
D: .
size: .

CDR3: CASSFGDTYNEQFF
DNA: TGTGCCAGCAGTTTCGGAGACACGTACAATGAGCAGTTCTTC
V: TRBV27
J: TRBJ2-1
D: .
size: .

CDR3: CSVYGNTEAFF
DNA: TGCAGCGTTTACGGGAACACTGAAGCTTTCTTT
V: TRBV29-1
J: TRBJ1-1
D: .
size: .

CDR3: CSVAGLAGQETQYF
DNA: TGCAGCGTTGCGGGACTAGCGGGACAAGAGACCCAGTACTTC
V: TRBV29-1
J: TRBJ2-5
D: TRBD2
size: .

CDR3: CSVEVDRGLPYEQYF
DNA: TGCAGCGTTGAAGTGGACAGGGGGCTTCCCTACGAGCAGTACTTC
V: TRBV29-1
J: TRBJ2-7
D: TRBD1
size: .

CDR3: CAWSLNREGNTIYF
DNA: TGTGCCTGGAGTTTAAACAGGGAGGGCAACACCATATATTTT
V: TRBV30
J: TRBJ1-3
D: .
size: few

CDR3: CASSLEGRVDDEQYF
DNA: TGCGCCAGCAGCTTGGAGGGCAGGGTGGACGACGAGCAGTACTTC
V: TRBV5-1
J: TRBJ2-7
D: .
size: .

CDR3: CSVEANRDYEQYF
DNA: TGCAGCGTTGAAGCGAACAGGGACTACGAGCAGTACTTC
V: TRBV29-1
J: TRBJ2-7
D: .
size: .

CDR3: CASSWGGPLGANEQFF
DNA: TGTGCCAGCAGTTGGGGGGGACCCCTCGGGGCCAATGAGCAGTTCTTC
V: TRBV27
J: TRBJ2-1
D: TRBD2
size: .

CDR3: CATGSPIQYF
DNA: TGTGCCACAGGCTCCCCCATTCAGTACTTC
V: TRBV15
J: TRBJ2-4
D: .
size: .

CDR3: CSAPLAYEQYF
DNA: TGCAGTGCACCACTAGCCTACGAGCAGTACTTC
V: TRBV20-1
J: TRBJ2-7
D: .
size: .

CDR3: CASSPPQGVDEQYF
DNA: TGCGCCAGCAGCCCTCCCCAGGGGGTGGACGAGCAGTACTTC
V: TRBV5-1
J: TRBJ2-7
D: TRBD1
size: .

CDR3: CAVDLGLAGSDTQYF
DNA: TGTGCCGTAGACCTGGGACTAGCGGGATCGGATACGCAGTATTTT
V: TRBV30
J: TRBJ2-3
D: TRBD2
size: .

CDR3: CASSLAAGRQETQYF
DNA: TGCGCCAGCAGCCTTGCAGCGGGGAGACAAGAGACCCAGTACTTC
V: TRBV4-1
J: TRBJ2-5
D: TRBD2
size: .

CDR3: CSVHDRRAPDYEQYF
DNA: TGCAGCGTGCATGATCGCCGAGCTCCGGACTACGAGCAGTACTTC
V: TRBV29-1
J: TRBJ2-7
D: .
size: few

CDR3: CSVVTSGGNTGELFF
DNA: TGCAGCGTTGTTACTAGCGGGGGGAACACCGGGGAGCTGTTTTTT
V: TRBV29-1
J: TRBJ2-2
D: TRBD2
size: .

CDR3: CASSFSGLNTEAFF
DNA: TGTGCCAGCAGTTTCTCCGGGTTGAACACTGAAGCTTTCTTT
V: TRBV27
J: TRBJ1-1
D: .
size: few

CDR3: CASSPPSGGITDTQYF
DNA: TGTGCCAGCAGCCCGCCCAGCGGGGGGATCACAGATACGCAGTATTTT
V: TRBV7-9
J: TRBJ2-3
D: TRBD2
size: medium-sized

CDR3: CAISDGMGGGGNQPQHF
DNA: TGTGCCATCAGTGATGGAATGGGAGGGGGTGGCAATCAGCCCCAGCATTTT
V: TRBV10-3
J: TRBJ1-5
D: .
size: few

CDR3: CATSNIAGYTF
DNA: TGTGCCACCTCAAACATTGCTGGCTACACCTTC
V: TRBV15
J: TRBJ1-2
D: .
size: .

CDR3: CAWDRANEAFF
DNA: TGTGCCTGGGACAGGGCAAATGAAGCTTTCTTT
V: TRBV30
J: TRBJ1-1
D: TRBD1
size: once

CDR3: CASSHNPSGSSYNEQFF
DNA: TGTGCCAGCAGCCACAACCCGAGCGGGAGCTCCTACAATGAGCAGTTCTTC
V: TRBV9
J: TRBJ2-1
D: TRBD2
size: .

CDR3: CASSVAGGVGTEAFF
DNA: TGTGCCAGCAGCGTAGCTGGGGGGGTTGGCACTGAAGCTTTCTTT
V: TRBV9
J: TRBJ1-1
D: .
size: .

CDR3: CASKTSGRNEQFF
DNA: TGTGCCAGCAAAACTAGCGGGAGAAATGAGCAGTTCTTC
V: TRBV6-5
J: TRBJ2-1
D: TRBD2
size: .

CDR3: CASRFVEGSDEQYF
DNA: TGTGCCAGCAGATTCGTCGAGGGGAGCGATGAGCAGTACTTC
V: TRBV6-1
J: TRBJ2-7
D: .
size: few

CDR3: CSVAYTRPGGEQYF
DNA: TGCAGCGTAGCCTACACTCGACCGGGAGGAGAGCAGTACTTC
V: TRBV29-1
J: TRBJ2-7
D: TRBD2
size: few

CDR3: CSVGGSEGPNEQFF
DNA: TGCAGCGTCGGTGGCAGTGAGGGCCCCAATGAGCAGTTCTTC
V: TRBV29-1
J: TRBJ2-1
D: .
size: .

CDR3: CSVESQGDQYF
DNA: TGCAGCGTTGAATCACAGGGCGACCAGTACTTC
V: TRBV29-1
J: TRBJ2-5
D: .
size: .

CDR3: CASGIQGYGYTF
DNA: TGTGCCAGCGGCATCCAGGGTTACGGCTACACCTTC
V: TRBV5-8
J: TRBJ1-2
D: .
size: few

CDR3: CASRGTSGERGYEQYF
DNA: TGTGCCAGCCGGGGGACTAGCGGAGAACGGGGATACGAGCAGTACTTC
V: TRBV7-9
J: TRBJ2-7
D: TRBD2
size: .

CDR3: CASSPPLGNTQYF
DNA: TGTGCCAGCAGTCCACCACTTGGAAATACGCAGTATTTT
V: TRBV7-9
J: TRBJ2-3
D: .
size: .

CDR3: CASGRSNTGELFF
DNA: TGTGCCTCGGGACGGTCGAACACCGGGGAGCTGTTTTTT
V: TRBV30
J: TRBJ2-2
D: .
size: .

CDR3: CASSPEGQGSYEQYF
DNA: TGCGCCAGCAGCCCAGAAGGACAGGGATCCTACGAGCAGTACTTC
V: TRBV4-3
J: TRBJ2-7
D: TRBD1
size: .

CDR3: CASSLPRTGELFF
DNA: TGCGCCAGCAGCTTGCCTCGAACCGGGGAGCTGTTTTTT
V: TRBV5-1
J: TRBJ2-2
D: .
size: few

CDR3: CASSLSRTSNQPQHF
DNA: TGTGCCAGCAGTTTAAGCCGGACCTCCAATCAGCCCCAGCATTTT
V: TRBV27
J: TRBJ1-5
D: .
size: .

CDR3: CSEYGTGVRTDTQYF
DNA: TGCAGCGAGTATGGGACGGGAGTCCGGACAGATACGCAGTATTTT
V: TRBV29-1
J: TRBJ2-3
D: .
size: .

CDR3: CASSSTGGPYNEQFF
DNA: TGTGCCAGTAGTTCCACGGGAGGGCCCTACAATGAGCAGTTCTTC
V: TRBV19
J: TRBJ2-1
D: TRBD2
size: few

CDR3: CSATTQGANYGYTF
DNA: TGCAGCGCCACTACCCAGGGGGCGAACTATGGCTACACCTTC
V: TRBV29-1
J: TRBJ1-2
D: TRBD1
size: few

CDR3: CASSEQGENGYTF
DNA: TGTGCCAGCAGTGAACAGGGGGAGAATGGCTACACCTTC
V: TRBV25-1
J: TRBJ1-2
D: TRBD1
size: .

CDR3: CASSTEGGLGSYEQYF
DNA: TGTGCCAGCAGCACCGAGGGGGGGTTAGGGTCCTACGAGCAGTACTTC
V: TRBV2
J: TRBJ2-7
D: .
size: few

CDR3: CAWSPGGVGQFF
DNA: TGTGCCTGGAGCCCTGGGGGGGTCGGGCAGTTCTTC
V: TRBV30
J: TRBJ2-1
D: TRBD2
size: few

CDR3: CTYRGLPETQYF
DNA: TGCACCTACAGGGGGCTCCCCGAGACCCAGTACTTC
V: TRBV29-1
J: TRBJ2-5
D: TRBD1
size: few

CDR3: CATSRDPRYYNEQFF
DNA: TGTGCCACCAGCAGAGATCCCAGGTACTACAATGAGCAGTTCTTC
V: TRBV15
J: TRBJ2-1
D: .
size: .

CDR3: CSVEGRATPYNEQFF
DNA: TGCAGCGTTGAAGGTCGCGCAACCCCCTACAATGAGCAGTTCTTC
V: TRBV29-1
J: TRBJ2-1
D: .
size: .

CDR3: CSVVTGVEQYF
DNA: TGCAGCGTTGTGACAGGGGTCGAGCAGTACTTC
V: TRBV29-1
J: TRBJ2-7
D: TRBD1
size: .

CDR3: CSVVTGTNYGYTF
DNA: TGCAGCGTCGTGACAGGGACTAACTATGGCTACACCTTC
V: TRBV29-1
J: TRBJ1-2
D: TRBD1
size: .

CDR3: CASSASGTDTQYF
DNA: TGTGCCAGCAGCGCGAGCGGCACAGATACGCAGTATTTT
V: TRBV5-6
J: TRBJ2-3
D: .
size: few

CDR3: CASSYRGLAEETQYF
DNA: TGTGCCAGCAGTTACCGGGGACTAGCGGAAGAGACCCAGTACTTC
V: TRBV6-5
J: TRBJ2-5
D: TRBD2
size: .

CDR3: CASSPWLGVGDGYTF
DNA: TGCGCCAGCAGCCCCTGGCTTGGTGTGGGTGACGGCTACACCTTC
V: TRBV7-9
J: TRBJ1-2
D: .
size: .

CDR3: CSGQGPDSEKLFF
DNA: TGCAGCGGACAAGGACCGGACTCTGAAAAACTGTTTTTT
V: TRBV29-1
J: TRBJ1-4
D: .
size: few

CDR3: CASMERANTIYF
DNA: TGTGCCAGCATGGAGAGGGCAAACACCATATATTTT
V: TRBV6-6
J: TRBJ1-3
D: .
size: .

CDR3: CSVVRDNPYNEQFF
DNA: TGCAGCGTTGTACGAGACAACCCCTACAATGAGCAGTTCTTC
V: TRBV29-1
J: TRBJ2-1
D: .
size: few

CDR3: CASSSPVAGGDTYEQYF
DNA: TGTGCCAGCAGCTCCCCGGTCGCTGGCGGGGATACCTACGAGCAGTACTTC
V: TRBV7-9
J: TRBJ2-7
D: .
size: .

CDR3: CSAHPGGTGELFF
DNA: TGCAGCGCACACCCGGGGGGTACCGGGGAGCTGTTTTTT
V: TRBV29-1
J: TRBJ2-2
D: TRBD2
size: .

CDR3: CASSARDRGTNEKLFF
DNA: TGTGCCAGCAGCGCCCGGGACAGGGGAACTAATGAAAAACTGTTTTTT
V: TRBV11-2
J: TRBJ1-4
D: TRBD1
size: .

CDR3: CASQLAGDLRGNEQFF
DNA: TGTGCTAGTCAGCTAGCGGGAGATCTTCGGGGGAATGAGCAGTTCTTC
V: TRBV12-5
J: TRBJ2-1
D: TRBD2
size: many

CDR3: CSVVTGEQETQYF
DNA: TGCAGCGTCGTGACAGGAGAACAAGAGACCCAGTACTTC
V: TRBV29-1
J: TRBJ2-5
D: .
size: .